The next 4 T cell receptor beta chains were all read from a single sample in a study of tumor and adjacent non-tumor tissue in lung cancer (dated by TCRdb to the late 2010s). Library prep was done by multiplex PCR. Sequencing instrument: Illumina HiSeq 2500. TCRbeta libraries were constructed through three rounds of nested PCR with primers (Table S4) according to protocols adapted from ARM-PCR. TCRdb reprocessing: public reads trimmed at Q25 with fastp, clones called with MiXCR, in-frame beta chains kept. When rows share a CDR3 protein, they turn into one entry using the most common DNA and genes. In this sample the table shows some 78,000 distinct CDR3 sequences, around 86% of which occur a single time. The ten biggest clones cover 13% of the sample. RNA was extracted from bulk unsorted tissue and checked for quality with a NanoDrop ND-1000 and an Agilent 2100. The sample comprised lung tumor tissue. The receptors come from a woman aged 50 to 65 with non-small cell lung cancer.

About this clonotype: At one boundary the junction diverges from the germline segment, which might be a read error. This rearrangement joins TRBV4-2 to TRBJ1-1; no clear D gene. CDR1 is LGHNA and CDR2 is YNFKEQ in the germline V gene. This CDR3 region has 13 residues. The CDR3 sequence: CASGLDLNTEALF. For the CDR3, the DNA is TGTGCCAGCGGCCTAGATCTAAACACTGAAGCTCTCTTT.

This rearrangement joins TRBV4-2 to TRBJ2-2; 7 nucleotides match TRBD2. From germline, CDR1 is LGHNA and CDR2 YNFKEQ. The CDR3 contains 16 residues. Trimming removed 6 bases from V and 5 bases from J; junction bases left unmatched: 12. The CDR3 region has the DNA TGTGCCAGCAGTCAAAAAGGCGGGGGAAATACCGGGGAGCTGTTTTTT. Translation: CASSQKGGGNTGELFF.

This clonotype was found a few times. A read error may produce the germline difference seen at one junction end. This chain links TRBV4-3 with TRBJ2-1, with 9 bases aligning to TRBD2. Germline loops: CDR1 LGHNA, CDR2 YSLEER. The CDR3 totals 18 residues. The CDR3 here is CACSQDPSGISSYNEQFF. As DNA, the CDR3 is TGCGCCTGCAGCCAAGACCCTAGCGGGATAAGCTCCTACAATGAGCAGTTCTTC.

This clonotype was observed a handful of times. A read error may produce the germline difference seen at one junction end. The chain combines TRBV29-1 with TRBJ2-7, with TRBD2 matching over 8 bases. The CDR3 is 11 amino acids. Germline V lookup: CDR1 SQVTM, CDR2 ANQGSEA. Here the CDR3 DNA reads TGCAGCGCCGCGGGGGGCTACAAGCAGTACTTT. Amino acid sequence: CSAAGGYKQYF.